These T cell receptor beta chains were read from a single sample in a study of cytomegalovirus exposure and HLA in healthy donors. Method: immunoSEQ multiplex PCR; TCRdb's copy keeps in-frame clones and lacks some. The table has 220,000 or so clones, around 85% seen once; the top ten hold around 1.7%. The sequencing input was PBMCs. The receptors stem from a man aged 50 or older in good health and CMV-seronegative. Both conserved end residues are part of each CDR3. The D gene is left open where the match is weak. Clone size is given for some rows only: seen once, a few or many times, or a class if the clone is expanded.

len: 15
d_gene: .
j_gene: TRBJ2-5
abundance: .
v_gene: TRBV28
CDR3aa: CASSLRAGLQETQYF
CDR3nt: TGTGCCAGCAGTTTACGCGCGGGGTTGCAAGAGACCCAGTACTTC

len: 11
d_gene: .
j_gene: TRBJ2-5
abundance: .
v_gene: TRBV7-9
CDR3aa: CASSSTETQYF
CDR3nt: TGTGCCAGCAGCTCTACGGAGACCCAGTACTTC

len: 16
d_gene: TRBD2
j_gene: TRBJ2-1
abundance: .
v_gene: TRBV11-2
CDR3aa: CASSYGTSGSLGEQFF
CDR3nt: TGTGCCAGCAGCTATGGGACTAGCGGGAGTCTGGGTGAGCAGTTCTTC

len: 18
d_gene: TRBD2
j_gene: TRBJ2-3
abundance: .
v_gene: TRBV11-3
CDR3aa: CASSERLAGGLGTDTQYF
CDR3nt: TGTGCCAGCAGCGAAAGACTAGCGGGAGGGCTCGGCACAGATACGCAGTATTTT

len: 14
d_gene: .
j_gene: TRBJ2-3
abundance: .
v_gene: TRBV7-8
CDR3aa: CASSRGTHTDTQYF
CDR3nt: TGTGCCAGCAGTCGAGGAACCCACACAGATACGCAGTATTTT

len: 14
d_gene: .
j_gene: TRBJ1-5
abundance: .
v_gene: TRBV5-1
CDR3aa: CASSPDRLGQPQHF
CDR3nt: TGCGCCAGCAGCCCCGACAGGCTAGGGCAGCCCCAGCATTTT

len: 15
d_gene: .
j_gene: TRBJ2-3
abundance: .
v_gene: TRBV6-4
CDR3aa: CASSDSISSTDTQYF
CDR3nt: TGTGCCAGCAGTGACTCGATTAGTAGCACAGATACGCAGTATTTT

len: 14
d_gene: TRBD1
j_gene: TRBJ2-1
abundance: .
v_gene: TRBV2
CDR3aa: CASYPGGAYNEQFF
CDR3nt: TGTGCCAGCTACCCAGGGGGCGCCTACAATGAGCAGTTCTTC

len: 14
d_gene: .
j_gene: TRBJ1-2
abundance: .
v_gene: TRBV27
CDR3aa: CASSLKTGYYGYTF
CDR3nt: TGTGCCAGCAGTCTAAAAACAGGGTACTATGGCTACACCTTC

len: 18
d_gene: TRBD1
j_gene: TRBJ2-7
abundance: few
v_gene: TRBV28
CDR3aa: CASSSEWGQGRFLYEQYF
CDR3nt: TGTGCCAGCAGTTCCGAATGGGGACAGGGTCGTTTCCTCTACGAGCAGTACTTC

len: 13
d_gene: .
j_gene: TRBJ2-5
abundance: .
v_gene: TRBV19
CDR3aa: CASSRSGDGGQYF
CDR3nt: TGTGCCAGTAGTAGGTCGGGGGACGGGGGCCAGTACTTC

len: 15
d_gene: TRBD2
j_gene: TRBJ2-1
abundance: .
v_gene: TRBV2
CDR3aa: CASSALRGDYNEQFF
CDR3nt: TGTGCCAGCAGTGCTCTCCGGGGGGATTACAATGAGCAGTTCTTC

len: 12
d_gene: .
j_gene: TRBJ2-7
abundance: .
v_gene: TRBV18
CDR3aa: CASSPNGYEQYF
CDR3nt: TGTGCCAGCTCACCAAACGGCTACGAGCAGTACTTC

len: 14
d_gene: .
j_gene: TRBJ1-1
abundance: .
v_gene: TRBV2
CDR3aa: CASSVLTVNTEAFF
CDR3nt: TGTGCCAGCAGTGTATTGACAGTTAACACTGAAGCTTTCTTT

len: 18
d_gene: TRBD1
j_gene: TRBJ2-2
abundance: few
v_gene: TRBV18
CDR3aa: CASLPGQGLFSNTGELFF
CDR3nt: TGTGCCAGTCTCCCGGGACAGGGCCTTTTCTCGAACACCGGGGAGCTGTTTTTT

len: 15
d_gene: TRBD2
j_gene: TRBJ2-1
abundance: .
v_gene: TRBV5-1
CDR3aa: CASSLGGSTYNEQFF
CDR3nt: TGCGCCAGCAGCTTGGGCGGGAGCACCTACAATGAGCAGTTCTTC

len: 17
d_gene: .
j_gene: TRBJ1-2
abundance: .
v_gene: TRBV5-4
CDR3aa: CASSLAGRRAENYGYTF
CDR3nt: TGTGCCAGCAGCTTGGCCGGGAGGAGGGCAGAGAACTATGGCTACACCTTC

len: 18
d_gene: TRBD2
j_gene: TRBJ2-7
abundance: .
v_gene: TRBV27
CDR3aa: CASIPEFRAGGGHRGQYF
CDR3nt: TGTGCCAGCATCCCAGAGTTCCGAGCGGGAGGGGGACATAGGGGGCAGTACTTC

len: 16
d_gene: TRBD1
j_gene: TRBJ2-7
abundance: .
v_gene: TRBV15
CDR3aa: CATSRDGDRGLYEQYF
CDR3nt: TGTGCCACCAGCAGAGATGGAGACAGGGGGCTTTACGAGCAGTACTTC

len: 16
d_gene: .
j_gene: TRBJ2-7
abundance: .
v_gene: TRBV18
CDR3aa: CASSPPLVRGSYEQYF
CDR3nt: TGTGCCAGCTCACCACCTCTAGTAAGAGGCTCCTACGAGCAGTACTTC

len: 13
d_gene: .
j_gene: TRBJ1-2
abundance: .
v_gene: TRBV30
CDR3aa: CACGAGTFYGYTF
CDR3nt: TGTGCCTGCGGGGCAGGGACTTTCTATGGCTACACCTTC

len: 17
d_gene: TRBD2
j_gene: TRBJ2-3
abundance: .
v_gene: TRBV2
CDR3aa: CASTKGGLAGTQDTQYF
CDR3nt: TGTGCCAGCACTAAAGGGGGACTAGCGGGAACCCAAGATACGCAGTATTTT